This T cell receptor (beta chain) was profiled in a study of T-cell reconstitution after alpha-beta-depleted transplantation in children (dated by TCRdb to the mid-2010s). Notes on the research overall: Using TCR repertoire profiling, the study quantitatively followed how T-cell immune reconstitution unfolded in children after TCRalphabeta/CD19-depleted allogeneic hematopoietic cell transplantation.

Receptor amplification or capture employed PCR. TCRdb names Illumina HiSeq 2500 as the instrument used. TCR library preparation used molecular barcoding, with unique molecular identifiers applied to normalize quantification of the TCRbeta repertoire. TCRdb trimmed public reads at Q25 via fastp, called clones via MiXCR and kept in-frame beta chains. Rows merge per CDR3 protein into single entries with the most common DNA and genes. For this sample there are almost 400,000 distinct CDR3 sequences; roughly 22% appear just once. Of the sample, around 3.9% falls within the top ten clones. This clonotype was recorded at least ten times. Which antigen it targets is not known. The record has no base qualities; no much larger clone is one base away. The cysteine opens and the phenylalanine closes a CDR3 of 15 amino acids. Of the read, only the CDR3 DNA is kept; its 45 bases are in frame from base 1. Reading the germline V gene (reference sequence) gives CDR1 DFQATT and CDR2 SNEGSKA. The germline V end is reduced by 5 bases and the J end by 7 bases; junction bases left unmatched: 12.

The receptor was isolated from a human donor who donated a stem cell graft to a child with acute myeloid leukemia. The starting material was PBMCs from the stem cell graft donor, obtained from the stem cell graft. The chain couples TRBV20-1 to TRBJ2-1; 9 of the junction bases match TRBD2. The CDR3 protein is CSALEISGRWNEQFF. The DNA is TGCAGTGCTCTCGAGATAAGCGGGAGGTGGAATGAGCAGTTCTTC.